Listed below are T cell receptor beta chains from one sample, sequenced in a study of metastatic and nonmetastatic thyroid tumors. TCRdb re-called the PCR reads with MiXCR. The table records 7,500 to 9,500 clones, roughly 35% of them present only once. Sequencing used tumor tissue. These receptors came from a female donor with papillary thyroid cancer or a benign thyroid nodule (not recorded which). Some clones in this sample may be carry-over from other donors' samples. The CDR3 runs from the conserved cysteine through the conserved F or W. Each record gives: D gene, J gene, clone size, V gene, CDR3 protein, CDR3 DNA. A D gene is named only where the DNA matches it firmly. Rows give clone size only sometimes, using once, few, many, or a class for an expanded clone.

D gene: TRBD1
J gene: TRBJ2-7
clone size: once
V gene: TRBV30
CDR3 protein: CAWSVDGTDLDEQYF
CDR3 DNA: TGTGCCTGGAGTGTAGACGGGACAGATCTAGACGAGCAGTACTTC

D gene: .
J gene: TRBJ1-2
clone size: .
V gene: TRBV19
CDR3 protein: CASSMGGPREYF
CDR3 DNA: TGTGCCAGTAGTATGGGGGGGCCGAGGGAGTACTTC

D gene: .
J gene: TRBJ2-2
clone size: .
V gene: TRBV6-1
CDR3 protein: CASSEELGSSGELFF
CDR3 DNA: TGTGCCAGCAGTGAGGAGCTGGGGTCTAGCGGGGAGCTGTTTTTT

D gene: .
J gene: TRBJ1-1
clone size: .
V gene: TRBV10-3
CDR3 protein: CATRLGDTEAFF
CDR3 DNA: TGTGCCACCCGGCTTGGGGACACTGAAGCTTTCTTT

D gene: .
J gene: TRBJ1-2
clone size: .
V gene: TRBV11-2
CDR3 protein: CASSLVLAGAGGYTF
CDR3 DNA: TGTGCCAGCAGCTTAGTACTCGCAGGGGCGGGTGGCTACACCTTC

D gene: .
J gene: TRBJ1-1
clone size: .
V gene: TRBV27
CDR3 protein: CASSLKGPDTEAFF
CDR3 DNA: TGTGCCAGCAGTTTAAAAGGACCGGACACTGAAGCTTTCTTT

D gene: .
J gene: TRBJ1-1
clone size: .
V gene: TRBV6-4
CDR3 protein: CASSPEANTEAFF
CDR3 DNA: TGTGCCAGCAGCCCCGAGGCCAACACTGAAGCTTTCTTT

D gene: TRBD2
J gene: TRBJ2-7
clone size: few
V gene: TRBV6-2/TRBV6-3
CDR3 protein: CASSSPGLAGGSNEQYF
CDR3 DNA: TGTGCCAGCAGTTCCCCAGGACTAGCGGGAGGTAGTAACGAGCAGTACTTC

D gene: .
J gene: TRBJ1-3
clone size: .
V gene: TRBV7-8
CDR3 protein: CASSLTDPSSGNTIYF
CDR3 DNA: TGTGCCAGCAGCTTAACAGACCCTTCTTCCGGAAACACCATATATTTT

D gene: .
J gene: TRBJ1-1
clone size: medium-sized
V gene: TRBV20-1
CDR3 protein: CSARVGLTGYTEAFF
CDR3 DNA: TGCAGTGCTAGAGTCGGCCTGACAGGATACACTGAAGCTTTCTTT

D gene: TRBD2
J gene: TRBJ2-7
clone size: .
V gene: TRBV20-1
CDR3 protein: CSARKIAGEDEQYF
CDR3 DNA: TGCAGTGCTAGAAAAATAGCGGGAGAGGACGAGCAGTACTTC

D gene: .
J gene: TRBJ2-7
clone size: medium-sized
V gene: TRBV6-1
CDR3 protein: CASSSEQYF
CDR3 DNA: TGTGCCAGCTCAAGCGAGCAGTACTTC

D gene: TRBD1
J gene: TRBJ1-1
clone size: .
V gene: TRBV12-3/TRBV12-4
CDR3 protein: CASSSHRGFTEAFF
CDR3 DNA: TGTGCCAGCAGTTCTCACAGGGGGTTTACTGAAGCTTTCTTT

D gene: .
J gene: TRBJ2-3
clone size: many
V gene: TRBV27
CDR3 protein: CASRRQGADSDTQYF
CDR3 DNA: TGTGCCAGCAGGCGACAAGGGGCGGACTCAGATACGCAGTATTTT

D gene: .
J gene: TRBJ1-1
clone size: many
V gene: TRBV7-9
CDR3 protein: CASTIPSRDTEAFF
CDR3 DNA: TGTGCCAGCACGATCCCCAGTCGTGACACTGAAGCTTTCTTT

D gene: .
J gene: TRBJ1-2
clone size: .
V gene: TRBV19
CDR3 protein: CASSPRWGADGYTF
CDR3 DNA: TGTGCCAGTAGTCCCCGGTGGGGGGCAGATGGCTACACCTTC

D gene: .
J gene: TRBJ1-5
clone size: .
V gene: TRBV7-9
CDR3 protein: CASSLDVNQPQHF
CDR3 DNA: TGTGCCAGCAGCTTAGACGTCAATCAGCCCCAGCATTTT